The following is a T cell receptor beta chain sequence with its context. What it binds is unknown. Germline values: CDR1 MNHNY, CDR2 SVGAGI (reference sequence). The CDR3 contains 14 residues. The V end was cut by 7 bases, the J end by 0 bases, with 12 bases between. The sample originates from a study of cytomegalovirus exposure and HLA in healthy donors. This PCR relied on a set of 60 Vbeta primers and 13 Jbeta primers. Profiling relied on immunoSEQ multiplex PCR, and the TCRdb table lists in-frame clones only, not all of them. The sample holds more than 150,000 clones, roughly four fifths seen once. Findings and caveats of the study: Relative to equally common others, HLA-associated TCR beta chains showed greater clonal expansion in a later analysis.

Sequences were obtained from PBMCs. J is TRBJ1-1 and V is TRBV6-6; tentative D call: TRBD1 (6 bases). The sequence came from a man younger than 30 in good health and CMV-seronegative. The CDR3 loop reads CASIMTGMNTEAFF. In DNA form, the CDR3 reads TGTGCCAGCATTATGACAGGTATGAACACTGAAGCTTTCTTT.